These 14 T cell receptor beta chains originate from one sample sequenced in a study of beta chain features in type 1 diabetes. Expressed TCRB transcripts were sequenced, since all the RNA that had been isolated was reverse transcribed. Sequencing used immunoSEQ multiplex PCR; TCRdb keeps in-frame clones, though not all of them. The sample carries roughly 130,000 clones, about a sixth recorded once. Findings and caveats of the study: When Type 1 diabetes patients were examined, their TCRB CDR3s proved moderately but significantly shorter in all four CD4+ subsets.

No antigen has been assigned to these receptors. Sequencing was done on a sample of central memory CD4+ T cells from blood. The origin of the receptors is a man in his thirties or forties with type 1 diabetes.

This clone was observed a few times. The V and J genes are TRBV7-9 and TRBJ1-3, with no clear D. V lost 5 bases to trimming and J lost 0 bases, with 11 bases between them. The CDR3 extends over 15 amino acids. Germline V gives CDR1 SEHNR, CDR2 FQNEAQ (reference sequence). The CDR3 loop is CASSPTRDSGNTIYF. The CDR3 nucleotides are TGTGCCAGCAGCCCTACTCGAGACTCTGGAAACACCATATATTTT.

This clone has only a few counts. V gene TRBV5-1 combines with J gene TRBJ2-2; D is unresolved. The CDR3 sequence is 11 residues long. CDR1 and CDR2 from the germline V gene are SGHRS and YFSETQ. V lost 4 bases to trimming and J lost 9 bases, with 7 bases between them. This CDR3 is CASSLARELFF. The CDR3 DNA reads as TGCGCCAGCAGCCTTGCTAGGGAGCTGTTTTTT.

V and J are TRBV2 and TRBJ1-6; TRBD1 matches at 7 bases. The V gene's germline CDR1 is SNHLY and CDR2 FYNNEI. V was pared by 7 bases and J by 10 bases, with 13 bases of the junction left unmatched. The CDR3 covers 15 residues. CDR3 DNA: TGTGCCAGCACCCAAGAGCCGACAGGGAACTCACCCCTCCACTTT. It is translated as CASTQEPTGNSPLHF.

This clone was counted only a few times. The rearrangement links TRBV7-3 to TRBJ2-5, with D unclear. V gave up 5 bases and J gave up 0 bases, with 10 bases separating them. CDR3 size: 14 residues. The V gene's germline CDR1 is SGHTA and CDR2 FQGTGA. The CDR3 nucleotides are TGTGCCAGCAGCCCCAGCGCCAACCAAGAGACCCAGTACTTC. It is translated as CASSPSANQETQYF.

At least ten counts were recorded for this clone. The gene calls are TRBV6-5 and TRBJ1-2; perhaps TRBD1 as D (5 bases). The CDR3 has 14 residues. Trimming removed 5 bases at V and 8 bases at J, with 18 bases between. Germline CDR1 MNHEY, CDR2 SVGAGI. The CDR3 DNA is TGTGCCAGCAGTACTATAACAGGCGAAAGAGGCTACACCTTC. Translation: CASSTITGERGYTF.

This clone was recorded a few times. The rearrangement uses TRBV5-6 and TRBJ1-2; perhaps TRBD1 as D (6 bases). Germline loops: CDR1 SGHDT, CDR2 YYEEEE. CDR3 length: 15 amino acids. The V gene lost 5 bases and the J gene lost 4 bases, with 18 bases spanning the gap. The CDR3 loop reads CASSLIRGRSYGYTF. The CDR3 DNA reads TGTGCCAGCAGTCTCATCAGGGGACGAAGCTATGGCTACACCTTC.

This chain links TRBV5-1 with TRBJ2-3; D uncertain. There are 16 residues in the CDR3. V was cut by 1 base and J by 0 bases, with 12 bases left in between. Germline V CDR1 and CDR2: SGHRS, YFSETQ. The CDR3 sequence: CASSLIRVGSTDTQYF. The CDR3 coding sequence is TGCGCCAGCAGCTTGATAAGGGTGGGCAGCACAGATACGCAGTATTTT.

The chain employs TRBV30 and TRBJ1-2, with a tentative D call TRBD1 (5 bases). The CDR3 loop spans 14 amino acids. Germline CDR1 GTSNPN, CDR2 SVGIG (reference sequence). The V and J ends lost 2 bases and 4 bases respectively, with 14 bases between them. The chain's CDR3 is CAWSLQGPSYGYTF. Written as DNA, the CDR3 is TGTGCCTGGAGTCTTCAGGGTCCCAGCTATGGCTACACCTTC.

The chain links TRBV29-1 to TRBJ2-1; the D gene is possibly TRBD2 (6 bases). Trimming shortened V by 3 bases and J by 5 bases, and 8 bases separated the two germline ends. Germline assignment: CDR1 SQVTM and CDR2 ANQGSEA. This CDR3 comprises 12 residues. The CDR3 loop is CSVDRGNNEQFF. For the CDR3, the DNA is TGCAGCGTTGATCGGGGGAACAATGAGCAGTTCTTC.

This clone has just a few counts. This sequence joins TRBV4-2 and TRBJ2-5, with TRBD2 matching 7 bases. J gave up 4 bases and V 2 bases, and 4 bases lay outside the gene matches. Germline V gives CDR1 LGHNA, CDR2 YNFKEQ. The CDR3 has 14 residues. CDR3 nucleotide sequence: TGTGCCAGCAGCCAACAACTAGCGACAGAGACCCAGTACTTC. This gives the protein CASSQQLATETQYF.

The chain joins TRBV9 to TRBJ2-7; no firm D call. Trimming took off 0 bases at V and 4 bases at J, with 11 bases between the two ends. This CDR3 region has 14 residues. Germline-derived CDR1 and CDR2 are SGDLS and YYNGEE. As DNA, the CDR3 is TGTGCCAGCAGCGTAGAGGCCGGGCCTTACGAGCAGTACTTC. It is translated as CASSVEAGPYEQYF.

The chain carries TRBV7-9 and TRBJ1-2; D is possibly TRBD1 (5 bases). Trimming left V 2 bases short and J 7 bases short, with 17 bases between. Per the germline V gene, CDR1 is SEHNR and CDR2 is FQNEAQ (reference sequence). This CDR3 has 15 amino acids. CDR3 sequence: CASSLSGNRAGGYTF. In DNA form, the CDR3 reads TGTGCCAGCAGCTTATCAGGGAATCGAGCTGGTGGCTACACCTTC.

Only a few counts were recorded for this clone. The chain uses TRBV29-1 and TRBJ2-7, with TRBD1 identical over 9 bases. From germline, CDR1 is SQVTM and CDR2 ANQGSEA. J lost 3 bases, V lost 7 bases, and 4 bases had no gene match. The CDR3 extends over 12 amino acids. CDR3 bases: TGCAGCGCTGGGACAGGGAACTACGAGCAGTACTTC. This sequence encodes CSAGTGNYEQYF.

The CDR3 bases are TGTGCCAGCAGCACCGACAGCCCCTACGAGCAGTACTTC. Amino acid sequence: CASSTDSPYEQYF. J is TRBJ2-7 and V is TRBV9; perhaps TRBD1 as D (5 bases). The CDR3 spans 13 residues. V was trimmed by 4 bases and J by 2 bases, leaving 10 bases between them. Germline V gene data show CDR1 as SGDLS and CDR2 as YYNGEE.